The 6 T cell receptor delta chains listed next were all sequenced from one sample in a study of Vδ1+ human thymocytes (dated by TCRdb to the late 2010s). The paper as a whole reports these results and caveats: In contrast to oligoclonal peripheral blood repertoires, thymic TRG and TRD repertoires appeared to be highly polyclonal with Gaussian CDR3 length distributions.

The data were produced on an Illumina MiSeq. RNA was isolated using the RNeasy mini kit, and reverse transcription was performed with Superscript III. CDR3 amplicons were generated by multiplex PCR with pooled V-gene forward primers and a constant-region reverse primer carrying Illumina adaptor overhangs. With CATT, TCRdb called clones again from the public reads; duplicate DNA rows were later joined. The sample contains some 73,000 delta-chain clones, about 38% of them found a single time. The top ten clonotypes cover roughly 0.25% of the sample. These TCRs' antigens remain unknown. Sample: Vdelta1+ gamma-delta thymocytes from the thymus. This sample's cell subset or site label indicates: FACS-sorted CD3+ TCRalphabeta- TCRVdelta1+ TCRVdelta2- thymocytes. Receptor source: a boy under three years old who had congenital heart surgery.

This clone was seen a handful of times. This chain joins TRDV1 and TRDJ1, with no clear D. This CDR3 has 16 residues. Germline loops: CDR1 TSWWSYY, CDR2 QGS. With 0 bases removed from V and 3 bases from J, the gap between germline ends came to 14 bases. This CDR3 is CALGELPGQPSDKLIF. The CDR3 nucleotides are TGTGCTCTTGGGGAACTCCCGGGCCAACCCTCCGATAAACTCATCTTT.

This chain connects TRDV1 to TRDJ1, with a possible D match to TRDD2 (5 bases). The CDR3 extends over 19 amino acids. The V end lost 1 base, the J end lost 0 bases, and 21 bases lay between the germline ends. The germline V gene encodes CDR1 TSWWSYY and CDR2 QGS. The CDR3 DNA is TGTGCTCTTGGGGAACATCTTAAAATCTTCCGTAAGTACACCGATAAACTCATCTTT. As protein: CALGEHLKIFRKYTDKLIF.

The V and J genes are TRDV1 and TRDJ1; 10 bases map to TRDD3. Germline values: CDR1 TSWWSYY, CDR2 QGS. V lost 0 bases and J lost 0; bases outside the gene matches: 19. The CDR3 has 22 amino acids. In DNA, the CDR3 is TGTGCTCTTGGGGAACTAGGGACCCACTGGGGGATGCAGGGGAGGTACACCGATAAACTCATCTTT. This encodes CALGELGTHWGMQGRYTDKLIF.

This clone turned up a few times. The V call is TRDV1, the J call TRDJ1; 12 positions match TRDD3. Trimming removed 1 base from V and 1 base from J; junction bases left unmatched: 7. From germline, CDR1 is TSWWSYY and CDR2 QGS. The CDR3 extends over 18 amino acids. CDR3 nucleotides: TGTGCTCTTGGGGAACGGACCCTACTGGGGGATACCACCGATAAACTCATCTTT. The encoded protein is CALGERTLLGDTTDKLIF.

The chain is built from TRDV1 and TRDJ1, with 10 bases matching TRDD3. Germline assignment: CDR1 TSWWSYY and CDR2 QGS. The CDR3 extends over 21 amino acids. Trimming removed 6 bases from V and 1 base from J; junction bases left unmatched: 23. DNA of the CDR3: TGTGCTCTTGGTTGGTCCTACGAAGTACTGGGGGATTACGTAAGCACCGATAAACTCATCTTT. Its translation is CALGWSYEVLGDYVSTDKLIF.

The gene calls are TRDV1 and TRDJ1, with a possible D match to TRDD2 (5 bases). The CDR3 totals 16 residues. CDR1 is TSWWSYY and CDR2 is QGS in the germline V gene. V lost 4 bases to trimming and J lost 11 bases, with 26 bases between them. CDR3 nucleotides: TGTGCTCTTGGGGCCCTAAACTTCCCCTTCAGAACCGGTCTCATCTTT. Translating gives CALGALNFPFRTGLIF.